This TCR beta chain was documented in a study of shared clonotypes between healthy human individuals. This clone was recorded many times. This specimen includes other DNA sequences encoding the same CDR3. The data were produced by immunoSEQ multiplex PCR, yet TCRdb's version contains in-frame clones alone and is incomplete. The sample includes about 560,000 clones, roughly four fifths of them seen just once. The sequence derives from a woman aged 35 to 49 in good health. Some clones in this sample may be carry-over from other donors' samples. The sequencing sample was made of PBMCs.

CDR3 sequence: CASSEWGGTSYEQYF. In nucleotides, the CDR3 is TGTGCCAGCAGTGAATGGGGGGGCACCTCCTACGAGCAGTACTTC. The rearrangement joins TRBV2 to TRBJ2-7, with a possible D match to TRBD2 (7 bases). Per the germline V gene, CDR1 is SNHLY and CDR2 is FYNNEI. This CDR3 is 15 amino acids long. Trimming shortened V by 2 bases and J by 0 bases, and 11 bases separated the two germline ends. The full variable domain, its missing parts supplied by reference TRBV2 and TRBJ2-7, is EPEVTQTPSHQVTQMGQEVILRCVPISNHLYFYWYRQILGQKVEFLVSFYNNEISEKSEIFDDQFSVERPDGSNFTLKIRSTKLEDSAMYFCASSEWGGTSYEQYFGPGTRLTVT.